Detailed here is one T cell receptor beta chain. The data originate from a study of blood T cell repertoires in COVID-19. Whole-study context: COVID-19 samples collected from the United States, Italy and Spain covered acute and convalescent phases.

Data came from immunoSEQ multiplex PCR; TCRdb stores just in-frame clones and leaves some out. The sample has about 190,000 clones; around three quarters are singletons. This clonotype was sampled from a man aged 60 to 75 with active or convalescent COVID-19. Sequenced sample: peripheral blood.

In DNA form, the CDR3 reads TGCGCCAGCAGCCAAGATCCGGGACTAGACTACGAGCAGTACTTC. Protein: CASSQDPGLDYEQYF. V gene TRBV4-1 combines with J gene TRBJ2-7, with TRBD2 matching over 8 bases. CDR3 length: 15 residues. V dropped 0 bases and J dropped 3; count of bases not matched to a gene: 4. Germline CDR1 reads MGHRA; CDR2 reads YSYEKL.